This is a list of T cell receptor beta chains from one sample in a study of patients and donors after allogeneic stem cell transplantation. TCRdb re-called the RT-PCR reads through MiXCR, storing one row per CDR3 protein. The sample carries some 230,000 distinct CDR3 sequences, roughly an eighth recorded once. Specimen: blood, either unsorted or a sorted T cell fraction (not recorded which). These receptors all come from a human donor who was either an allogeneic HSCT recipient or a stem cell or donor lymphocyte infusion donor (not recorded which). It is not recorded whose cells these are; they may come from a transplant donor. CDR3s include the opening cysteine and the closing phenylalanine or tryptophan. The D gene is left open where the match is weak. A row's size may be missing; if present it is once, few, many or a size class.

D,size,V,J,CDR3,DNA
NA,many,TRBV5-1,TRBJ2-3,CASSLGGYPGTDTQYF,TGCGCCAGCAGCTTGGGAGGGTACCCTGGCACAGATACGCAGTATTTT
TRBD2,NA,TRBV7-6,TRBJ2-2,CASSLAAVAGGTGELFF,TGTGCCAGCAGCTTAGCGGCGGTAGCGGGAGGGACCGGGGAGCTGTTTTTT
TRBD2,NA,TRBV20-1,TRBJ2-1,CSARDRASGSPRSEQFF,TGCAGTGCTAGAGATCGGGCTAGCGGGAGTCCTAGGAGTGAGCAGTTCTTC
TRBD1,many,TRBV3-1,TRBJ2-1,CASSQFGGTGYNEQFF,TGTGCCAGCAGCCAATTCGGCGGGACAGGTTACAATGAGCAGTTCTTC
NA,NA,TRBV19,TRBJ2-3,CASSPTGTPFGADTQYF,TGTGCCAGTAGTCCAACCGGGACTCCTTTTGGGGCAGATACGCAGTATTTT
NA,many,TRBV9,TRBJ2-3,CASSVGSTGGTQYF,TGTGCCAGCAGCGTGGGTTCAACCGGGGGAACGCAGTATTTT
NA,few,TRBV20-1,TRBJ2-7,CSAETMTNSYEQYF,TGCAGTGCTGAAACAATGACTAACTCCTACGAGCAGTACTTC
TRBD1,many,TRBV10-3,TRBJ2-7,CAIRVQTGAFSYEQYF,TGTGCCATCAGAGTACAGACAGGGGCCTTCTCCTACGAGCAGTACTTC
TRBD2,NA,TRBV6-1,TRBJ2-3,CASSRSGLAGNTDTQYF,TGTGCCAGCAGTCGATCGGGACTAGCGGGAAACACAGATACGCAGTATTTT
NA,many,TRBV20-1,TRBJ2-7,CSGRAWKSYEQYF,TGCAGTGGCAGAGCCTGGAAATCCTACGAGCAGTACTTC
NA,many,TRBV4-2,TRBJ1-1,CASSQEKGLGTEAFF,TGTGCCAGCAGCCAAGAGAAAGGGTTGGGCACTGAAGCTTTCTTT
NA,NA,TRBV5-1,TRBJ2-3,CASSSDSTPTDTQYF,TGCGCCAGCAGCTCAGACAGCACTCCCACAGATACGCAGTATTTT
NA,NA,TRBV30,TRBJ1-1,CAWSWSLGTEAFF,TGTGCCTGGAGTTGGTCTCTGGGCACTGAAGCTTTCTTT
NA,NA,TRBV6-6,TRBJ2-1,CASIKVNEQFF,TGTGCCAGCATCAAGGTCAATGAGCAGTTCTTC